Detailed here is one TCR beta chain. This clone has just one count. The antigen it binds to is not known. Base quality data are lacking; no much larger clone is found one base away. The sample originates from a study of shared clonotypes between healthy human individuals (dated by TCRdb to 2019 to 2021). Context from the whole study: The cohort included three men and a couple of women between 18 and 49 years of age. For each donor, CD4 naive and CD4 memory were each run on three plates, CD8 naive on two plates, and CD8 memory on one plate. To estimate repertoire size and how much clonotype sharing occurs between individuals, the study deeply sequenced the blood TCR repertoires of several healthy adults. Libraries were prepared and TCR repertoires were sequenced by different laboratories using diverse techniques, in order to increase sequencing depth and limit assay-specific biases. Each donor's leukapheresis produced roughly between roughly 0.94 and 9.5 billion PBMCs.

For the CD8 naive samples, CD45RO-negative cells were positively selected for CCR7, yielding a CD45RA+CCR7+ population from which TemRA cells were excluded. Donors were healthy HIV-negative adults with no recently reported acute infections or vaccinations. Only Caucasian adults living in Nashville, Tennessee, USA were represented among the donors. After blood collection by leukapheresis, PBMCs were isolated using Ficoll-Histopaque density gradient centrifugation and then cryopreserved in the vapor phase of liquid nitrogen. Analytical flow cytometry was used to check the purity and quantity of each magnetically sorted T cell population. From each sorted fraction, genomic DNA was isolated and quantified by UV absorbance on a Nanodrop 2000c. Using the deep immunoSEQ assay, TCR CDR3 regions were amplified from genomic DNA by multiplex PCR. Extracted genomic DNA from each cell subset was distributed evenly across all wells of several immunoSEQ 96-well plates, and each plate was treated as a replicate. For sorted subsets, each replicate PCR was loaded with about 0.2 ug genomic DNA, equivalent to 25,000 to 35,000 T cell genomes. Purified libraries were measured with a Qubit 3.0 fluorometer, size-checked on a Bioanalyzer 2100, and measured again with the KAPA Library Quantification kit. Every immunoSEQ 96-well plate was sequenced on a separate single-read 150-cycle Illumina NextSeq 550 flow cell. In the authors' own workflow: Because the immunoSEQ output held only junctional sequences and lacked quality scores, the filtering could not match the filtering applied to full-length reads. To assign V/J genes and CDR3, sequences were annotated against IMGT germline references using PyIR, a Python wrapper for IgBLAST v1.9. Reads with weak V/J assignments (E-value above 1e-6), missing CDR3, stop codons, out-of-frame junctions, or ambiguous translated residues were removed. V3J clonotypes were defined by identical inferred V gene, J gene, and CDR3 amino acid sequence. The percentage overlap between two repertoires was calculated by dividing the number of shared unique clonotypes by the size of the smaller repertoire. Richness of each repertoire was evaluated using RTK rarefaction, the Chao1 estimator, and Recon v2.1 estimates of unobserved clonotypes. For all TCRbeta clonotypes obtained by the gDNA method from a handful of donors, generation probabilities were computed with OLGA. Imported from immuneACCESS, the table was reduced by TCRdb to in-frame sequences with V and J called. These copies leave out some clones; in studies compared against another copy, an unresolved V gene accounts for under half, and the cause of the remainder is not known. For V, J and clone size, that table is used; D and trimming come from the DNA. This sample holds about 1,900,000 clones; about 95% were observed only once. The ten most abundant clones make up 1.2% of the sample.

Results the study describes overall, beyond this receptor: Pairwise subsampling indicated that sequencing depth was expected to affect the degree of clonotype sharing among donors. When a few donors were compared, the shared fraction of clonotypes was 5% to 6.5% for naive CD4, around 3.5% for naive CD8, 2% to 2.5% for memory CD4, and around 0.37% for memory CD8. Sampling was restricted to blood, and TCR repertoires in tissues likely differ from the TCR repertoires found in blood. Naive subsets generally had larger estimated clonotype richness than memory subsets. The small number of donors limited the genetic and exposure-history diversity represented. Incomplete sequencing was indicated by rarefaction of sorted-subset datasets, despite the large sequencing depth. Compared with non-shared clonotypes, the clonotypes found in all four sorted-subset donors had higher generation probabilities.

From its cysteine to its phenylalanine, the CDR3 spans 15 amino acids. The DNA shown is the 45-base CDR3, in frame from base 1. V has 3 bases trimmed and J has 6 bases trimmed; junction bases matching no gene number 10. The germline V gene provides CDR1 SGHDT and CDR2 YYEEEE. This clonotype was obtained from a man between 18 and 29 years old in good health. Sequenced material: naive CD8+ T cells sorted from blood. According to the study, the label for this sample's cell subset or site signals: CD45RA+CCR7+. The chain couples TRBV5-6 to TRBJ2-3, with 7 junctional bases fitting TRBD1. For the CDR3, the sequence is CASSSTGALADTQYF. In nucleotide form, the sequence is TGTGCCAGCAGCTCAACAGGGGCCCTGGCGGATACGCAGTATTTT.